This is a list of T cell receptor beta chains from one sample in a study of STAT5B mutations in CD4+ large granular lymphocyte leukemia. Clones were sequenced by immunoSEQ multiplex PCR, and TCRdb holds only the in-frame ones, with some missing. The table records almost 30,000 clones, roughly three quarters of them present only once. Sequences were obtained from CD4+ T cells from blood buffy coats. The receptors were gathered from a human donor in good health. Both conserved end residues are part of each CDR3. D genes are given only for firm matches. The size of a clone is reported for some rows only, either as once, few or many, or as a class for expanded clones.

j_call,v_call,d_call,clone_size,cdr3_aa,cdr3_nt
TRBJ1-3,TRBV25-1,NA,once,CASRDGSEDTIYF,TGTGCCAGCAGGGACGGTAGTGAGGACACCATATATTTT
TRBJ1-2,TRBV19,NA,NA,CASSIGPGGGYTF,TGTGCCAGTAGTATAGGTCCGGGAGGGGGCTACACCTTC
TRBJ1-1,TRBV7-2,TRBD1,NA,CASRPQGAENTEAFF,TGTGCCAGCAGACCACAGGGGGCAGAGAACACTGAAGCTTTCTTT
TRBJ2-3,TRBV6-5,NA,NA,CASRDRVTDTQYF,TGTGCCAGCAGGGACAGAGTCACAGATACGCAGTATTTT
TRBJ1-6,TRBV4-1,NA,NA,CASSPPGSSYNSPLHF,TGCGCCAGCAGCCCGCCAGGGAGCTCCTATAATTCACCCCTCCACTTT
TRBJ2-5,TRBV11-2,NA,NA,CASSLDRQGGTQYF,TGTGCCAGCAGCTTAGACCGACAGGGAGGGACCCAGTACTTC
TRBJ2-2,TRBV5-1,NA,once,CASSTDWGGTGELFF,TGCGCCAGCAGCACGGATTGGGGTGGGACCGGGGAGCTGTTTTTT
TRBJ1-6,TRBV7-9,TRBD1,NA,CASSRGTVQNSPLHF,TGTGCCAGCAGCCGCGGGACAGTCCAAAATTCACCCCTCCACTTT
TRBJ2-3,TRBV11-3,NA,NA,CASSLTGSTDTQYF,TGTGCCAGCAGCTTAACAGGGAGCACAGATACGCAGTATTTT
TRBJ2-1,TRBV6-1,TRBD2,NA,CASSNSGGTGQKQFF,TGTGCCAGCAGTAATAGCGGGGGGACGGGCCAAAAGCAGTTCTTC
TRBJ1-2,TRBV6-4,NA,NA,CASSLSSTNYGYTF,TGTGCCAGCAGCTTATCATCTACTAACTATGGCTACACCTTC
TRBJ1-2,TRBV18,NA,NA,CASSVWGGSYGYTF,TGTGCCAGCTCAGTATGGGGAGGCAGCTATGGCTACACCTTC
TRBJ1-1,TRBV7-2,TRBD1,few,CASSSDRGAWRNTEAFF,TGTGCCAGCAGCTCGGACAGGGGAGCTTGGCGGAACACTGAAGCTTTCTTT
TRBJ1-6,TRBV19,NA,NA,CASRINDGKDNSPLHF,TGTGCCAGTAGGATTAACGACGGAAAGGATAATTCACCCCTCCACTTT
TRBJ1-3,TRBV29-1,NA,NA,CSVSTVAGNTIYF,TGCAGCGTGTCGACAGTCGCTGGAAACACCATATATTTT
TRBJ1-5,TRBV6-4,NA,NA,CASSYTDPGAYNQPQHF,TGTGCCAGCAGTTACACGGACCCAGGGGCCTACAATCAGCCCCAGCATTTT
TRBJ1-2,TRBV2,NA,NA,CASTREVLDTF,TGTGCCAGCACCAGGGAGGTACTTGACACCTTC
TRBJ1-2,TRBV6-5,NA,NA,CASSYPGDYGYTF,TGTGCCAGCAGTTACCCTGGGGACTATGGCTACACCTTC
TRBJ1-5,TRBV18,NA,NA,CASSLLDSSNQPQHF,TGTGCCAGCTCACTTCTTGACAGTAGCAATCAGCCCCAGCATTTT
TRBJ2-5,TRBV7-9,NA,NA,CASSFGGTWETQYF,TGTGCCAGCAGCTTTGGGGGGACTTGGGAGACCCAGTACTTC
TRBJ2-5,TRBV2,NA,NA,CASNPGQVFETQYF,TGTGCCAGCAACCCTGGGCAGGTCTTTGAGACCCAGTACTTC
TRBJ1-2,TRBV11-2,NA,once,CASMGLGHDYGYTF,TGTGCCAGCATGGGCCTAGGACATGATTATGGCTACACCTTC
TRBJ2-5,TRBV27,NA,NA,CASSPSSYQETQYF,TGTGCCAGCAGTCCGTCCTCGTACCAAGAGACCCAGTACTTC
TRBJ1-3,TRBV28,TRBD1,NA,CASSFDRGAFYF,TGTGCCAGCAGTTTTGACAGGGGGGCATTTTATTTT
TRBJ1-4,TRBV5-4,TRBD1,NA,CASSLGGTVNEKLFF,TGTGCCAGCAGCTTGGGAGGGACAGTAAATGAAAAACTGTTTTTT
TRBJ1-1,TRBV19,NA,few,CASSTTMGPLPAFF,TGTGCCAGTAGTACAACGATGGGACCACTCCCAGCTTTCTTT
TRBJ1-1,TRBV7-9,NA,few,CASSLIGGDTEAFF,TGTGCCAGCAGCTTGATCGGGGGGGACACTGAAGCTTTCTTT
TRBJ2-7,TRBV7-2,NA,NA,CASSLRYEQYF,TGTGCCAGCAGCTTAAGGTACGAGCAGTACTTC
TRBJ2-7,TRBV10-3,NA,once,CAISDGAHEQYF,TGTGCCATCAGTGATGGTGCTCACGAGCAGTACTTC
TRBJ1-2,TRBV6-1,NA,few,CASSEGSWHYGYTF,TGTGCCAGCAGTGAAGGGAGTTGGCACTATGGCTACACCTTC
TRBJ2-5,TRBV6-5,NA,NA,CASSNRALGDQYF,TGTGCCAGCAGTAATCGTGCTCTGGGGGACCAGTACTTC